This T cell receptor beta chain was sequenced in a study of memory CD4+ T cells and cytomegalovirus serostatus. Study in general: Of the healthy Belgian adults, eight or nine were CMV seropositive and 20 to 25 seronegative.

By its share, this clone is medium-sized. The protocol was immunoSEQ multiplex PCR, while the TCRdb copy is restricted to in-frame clones and leaves out a portion. The sample has 30,000 to 45,000 clones, 70% to 80% seen once. The CDR3 has 12 amino acids. Germline CDR1 GTSNPN, CDR2 SVGIG (reference sequence). V lost 3 bases, J lost 14 bases, and 8 bases stayed unmatched. Single viable CD3+CD4+CD8-CD45RO+ cells were sorted as the memory CD4+ T cells. This receptor was identified in an adult in good health and CMV-seropositive. V gene TRBV30 combines with J gene TRBJ1-2, with TRBD1 identical over 11 bases. The sequencing input was memory CD4+ T cells from blood. Written as DNA, the CDR3 is TGTGCCTGGAGCCTAGGACAGGGGGCAGGGACCTTC. Residues: CAWSLGQGAGTF. Based on the CDR3 plus reference TRBV30 and TRBJ1-2, the full variable domain is SQTIHQWPATLVQPVGSPLSLECTVEGTSNPNLYWYRQAAGRGLQLLFYSVGIGQISSEVPQNLSASRPQDRQFILSSKKLLLSDSGFYLCAWSLGQGAGTFGSGTRLTVV.